The 28 T cell receptor beta chains in this list originate from one sample, sequenced in a study of a mutant IDH1 vaccine in newly diagnosed glioma (dated by TCRdb to the early 2020s). What the time point label conveys for this sample: week 5, during vaccination. Every vaccine dose consisted of 300 ug of a 20-mer mutant IDH1 peptide in Montanide, administered subcutaneously together with topical imiquimod. Receptors were amplified or captured by the immunoSEQ multiplex PCR assay. TCRdb retrieved this table from immuneACCESS and kept in-frame rearrangements only. Not all clones are present; in checked studies, unresolved V genes account for under half, and no reason is known for the remainder. A total of about 51,000 clones appear in this sample, more than 70% of them only once. In total, the top ten clones hold over 4.5% of the sample. No antigens are known for them. This specimen consisted of PBMCs, obtained from a glioma patient whose treatment included an IDH1 peptide vaccine. The receptors stem from a man aged 50-59 years with glioma.

V is TRBV29-1 and J is TRBJ2-6; 9 bases align to TRBD1. The trim removed 5 bases at V and 1 base at J, leaving 6 bases unmatched. Germline values: CDR1 SQVTM, CDR2 ANQGSEA. This CDR3 has 16 amino acids. DNA of the CDR3: TGCAGCGTTTCTACAGGGGGCACTTCTGGGGCCAACGTCCTGACTTTC. This sequence encodes CSVSTGGTSGANVLTF.

This chain connects TRBV9 to TRBJ1-2; D is ambiguous. This CDR3 is 14 amino acids long. Germline CDR1 reads SGDLS; CDR2 reads YYNGEE. V was pared by 1 base and J by 5 bases, with 12 bases between. CDR3 DNA sequence: TGTGCCAGCAGCGTATACGCAGAGCCGTATGGCTACACCTTC. Its protein product is CASSVYAEPYGYTF.

This chain links TRBV19 with TRBJ1-1, with TRBD1 matching over 7 bases. V shed 7 bases, J shed 0 bases, and the junction held 5 bases outside the gene matches. The CDR3 sequence is 14 residues long. The germline CDR1 and CDR2 sequences are LNHDA and SQIVND (reference sequence). CDR3 sequence: CASILTGMNTEAFF. Here the CDR3 DNA reads TGTGCCAGTATCCTGACAGGGATGAACACTGAAGCTTTCTTT.

The rearrangement uses TRBV29-1 and TRBJ2-5; 7 nucleotides align to TRBD1. CDR1 and CDR2 (germline): SQVTM, ANQGSEA. Trimming cost V 6 bases and J 2 bases; bases outside gene matches: 3. CDR3 length equals 12 residues. This chain's CDR3 is CSVGTAQETQYF. As DNA, the CDR3 is TGCAGCGTGGGGACAGCGCAAGAGACCCAGTACTTC. Complete variable domain (other parts from reference TRBV29-1 and TRBJ2-5): SAVISQKPSRDICQRGTSLTIQCQVDSQVTMMFWYRQQPGQSLTLIATANQGSEATYESGFVIDKFPISRPNLTFSTLTVSNMSPEDSSIYLCSVGTAQETQYFGPGTRLLVL.

This clone has more than one count but fewer than ten. The V and J genes are TRBV4-2 and TRBJ1-1, with D unclear. The V gene's germline CDR1 is LGHNA and CDR2 YNFKEQ. The CDR3 totals 12 residues. Trimming left V 1 base short and J 6 bases short, with 6 bases between. The CDR3 DNA is TGTGCCAGCAGCCAAGGGAAGGCTGAAGCTTTCTTT. Translated, it gives CASSQGKAEAFF.

The rearrangement uses TRBV5-1 and TRBJ2-2; 11 bases match TRBD1. The CDR3 is 15 residues long. Germline V gene sequence: CDR1 SGHRS, CDR2 YFSETQ. V shed 4 bases, J shed 5 bases, and the junction held 4 bases outside the gene matches. The CDR3 nucleotides are TGCGCCAGCAGCCGGGGACAGGGGGTAACCGGGGAGCTGTTTTTT. Its protein is CASSRGQGVTGELFF.

The V call is TRBV19, the J call TRBJ2-1; TRBD2 agrees at 8 bases. The trim removed 9 bases at V and 3 bases at J, leaving 10 bases unmatched. The CDR3 covers 15 residues. Germline V lookup: CDR1 LNHDA, CDR2 SQIVND (reference sequence). CDR3 bases: TGTGCCAGCAGGCCCCGGGGGGGCATCTACAATGAGCAGTTCTTC. Protein product: CASRPRGGIYNEQFF.

This clone is medium-sized by share. The CDR3 DNA is TGTGCCAGCAGCTCAGGGGACAGACTCTCCTACGAGCAGTACTTC. Translation gives CASSSGDRLSYEQYF. The chain recombines TRBV5-4 with TRBJ2-7; 7 bases line up with TRBD1. This CDR3 has 15 residues. V gave up 3 bases and J gave up 0 bases; unmatched junction bases: 6. Germline assignment: CDR1 SGHNT and CDR2 YYREEE (reference sequence). The complete variable domain, with remaining parts taken from reference TRBV5-4 and TRBJ2-7, reads ETGVTQSPTHLIKTRGQQVTLRCSSQSGHNTVSWYQQALGQGPQFIFQYYREEENGRGNFPPRFSGLQFPNYSSELNVNALELDDSALYLCASSSGDRLSYEQYFGPGTRLTVT.

The count of this clone is one. The chain has TRBV9 and TRBJ1-2, with 7 positions matching TRBD1. Germline V gives CDR1 SGDLS, CDR2 YYNGEE. The trim removed 0 bases at V and 0 bases at J, leaving 2 bases unmatched. The CDR3 is made up of 15 amino acids. CDR3: CASSVGGTANYGYTF. CDR3 bases: TGTGCCAGCAGCGTAGGTGGGACAGCTAACTATGGCTACACCTTC.

V is TRBV28 and J is TRBJ1-2; D gene unclear. The V and J ends lost 4 bases and 6 bases respectively, with 21 bases between them. The CDR3 is 16 amino acids. The V gene's germline CDR1 is MDHEN and CDR2 SYDVKM. CDR3 nucleotides: TGTGCCAGCAGTTCAGGTCTCCGATCGAAGGCTGATGGCTACACCTTC. Encoded protein: CASSSGLRSKADGYTF.

The J gene is TRBJ2-3, the V gene TRBV10-3; 7 bases are a match to TRBD2. Germline loops: CDR1 ENHRY, CDR2 SYGVKD. The length of the CDR3 is 18 residues. With V trimmed by 6 bases and J by 3 bases, 18 bases remained unmatched. CDR3 nucleotide sequence: TGTGCCATCAGCCCTGATCCAAGGGAGGGGATGGATACAGATACGCAGTATTTT. Translation gives CAISPDPREGMDTDTQYF.

This clone was detected once. The chain uses TRBV5-1 and TRBJ2-5; D tentatively reads TRBD1 or TRBD2 (6 bases each). The V and J ends lost 1 base and 3 bases respectively, with 16 bases between them. CDR1 and CDR2 from the germline V gene are SGHRS and YFSETQ. This CDR3 region has 16 residues. The CDR3 nucleotides are TGCGCCAGCAGCTTGAGAAGGGGGGCGAGCGAAGAGACCCAGTACTTC. Its translation is CASSLRRGASEETQYF.

The V and J genes are TRBV6-5 and TRBJ2-7, with D hard to call. The germline V gene encodes CDR1 MNHEY and CDR2 SVGAGI. The CDR3 contains 14 residues. The V and J ends lost 6 bases and 0 bases respectively, with 12 bases between them. For the CDR3, the DNA is TGTGCCAGCAGCGATCTGAGGAGCTCCTACGAGCAGTACTTC. Its translation: CASSDLRSSYEQYF.

The chain employs TRBV5-1 and TRBJ2-2, with 7 bases lining up with TRBD2. The trim removed 3 bases at V and 0 bases at J, leaving 2 bases unmatched. This CDR3 is 15 amino acids long. In germline, CDR1 is SGHRS, CDR2 YFSETQ. This CDR3 reads CASSWGGANTGELFF. The CDR3, as DNA: TGCGCCAGCAGCTGGGGGGGGGCGAACACCGGGGAGCTGTTTTTT.

The chain employs TRBV5-1 and TRBJ2-5; maybe TRBD1 (6 bases). The CDR3 sequence is 14 residues long. Per the germline V gene, CDR1 is SGHRS and CDR2 is YFSETQ. V was shortened by 0 bases and J by 6 bases, with 12 bases between the two germline ends. In DNA form, the CDR3 reads TGCGCCAGCAGCTTGGGGTCAGGGGCGCAGACCCAGTACTTC. The encoded protein is CASSLGSGAQTQYF.

The gene calls are TRBV5-1 and TRBJ2-1; D possibly corresponds to TRBD1 (6 bases). The V and J ends lost 4 bases and 6 bases respectively, with 11 bases between them. This CDR3 contains 13 residues. Germline V lookup: CDR1 SGHRS, CDR2 YFSETQ. The CDR3 bases are TGCGCCAGCAGCCCGACAGGTTTCAATGAGCAGTTCTTC. Translated, it gives CASSPTGFNEQFF.

This rearrangement joins TRBV5-4 to TRBJ2-2; a weak D match, TRBD2 (6 bases). This CDR3 comprises 15 residues. V lost 0 bases to trimming and J lost 5 bases, with 11 bases between them. Germline V gene data show CDR1 as SGHNT and CDR2 as YYREEE (reference sequence). CDR3 nucleotide sequence: TGTGCCAGCAGCTTGGCCGGGACTGAAACCGGGGAGCTGTTTTTT. This gives the protein CASSLAGTETGELFF.

CDR3 DNA: TGTGCCAGCCGACGGTTGTACGAGCAGTACTTC. It encodes CASRRLYEQYF. The chain employs TRBV28 and TRBJ2-7, with D unclear. The CDR3 runs to 11 residues. The germline V gene has CDR1 MDHEN and CDR2 SYDVKM. Trimming removed 8 bases from V and 4 bases from J, with 9 bases in between.

This chain connects TRBV4-2 to TRBJ2-3, with 11 bases matching TRBD2. The CDR3 is 19 amino acids. Germline values: CDR1 LGHNA, CDR2 YNFKEQ. With 4 bases clipped from V and 4 bases from J, the junction kept 16 bases outside the gene matches. CDR3 protein: CASSPRVAGGRIEADTQYF. The CDR3 DNA sequence: TGTGCCAGCAGCCCTCGGGTAGCGGGGGGGCGAATTGAGGCAGATACGCAGTATTTT.

V and J are TRBV14 and TRBJ2-1; TRBD2 agrees at 9 bases. Looked up from germline, CDR1 is SGHDN and CDR2 is FVKESK. The CDR3 sequence is 15 residues long. V shed 3 bases, J shed 6 bases, and the junction held 6 bases outside the gene matches. CDR3 bases: TGTGCCAGCAGCCAGCTGGCGGGGGGGCGCAATGAGCAGTTCTTC. This encodes CASSQLAGGRNEQFF.

This chain joins TRBV7-2 and TRBJ2-1, with TRBD2 matching over 12 bases. V trimming: 6 bases; J trimming: 3 bases; junction bases outside the gene matches: 3. The CDR3 has 15 residues. Germline V lookup: CDR1 SGHTA, CDR2 FQGNSA. CDR3 amino acids: CASSRTSGVYNEQFF. Here the CDR3 DNA reads TGTGCCAGCAGTCGGACTAGCGGGGTCTACAATGAGCAGTTCTTC.

This chain links TRBV5-1 with TRBJ1-6; tentatively, D is TRBD1 (5 bases). The V and J ends lost 5 bases and 9 bases respectively, with 15 bases between them. The CDR3 extends over 14 amino acids. Germline V gene sequence: CDR1 SGHRS, CDR2 YFSETQ. The DNA of the CDR3 is TGCGCCAGCAGGGGGGGGACTACGGGTTCACCCCTCCACTTT. This gives the protein CASRGGTTGSPLHF.

V and J are TRBV19 and TRBJ2-3; 8 positions match TRBD2. Germline lookup yields CDR1 LNHDA and CDR2 SQIVND (reference sequence). This CDR3 region has 17 residues. V lost 6 bases to trimming and J lost 0 bases; unmatched junction nucleotides: 11. The CDR3 DNA reads TGTGCCAGTAGCAGGCGCCGAAGCGGGGGAAGCACAGATACGCAGTATTTT. It translates to CASSRRRSGGSTDTQYF.

CDR3 bases: TGTGCCAGCAGTTCCGGGCCAGTCGCGCAGTACTTC. Translating gives CASSSGPVAQYF. The chain employs TRBV27 and TRBJ2-7; D gene ambiguous. Germline V lookup: CDR1 MNHEY, CDR2 SMNVEV (reference sequence). The CDR3 loop spans 12 amino acids. With 4 bases removed from V and 9 bases from J, the gap between germline ends came to 13 bases.

This sequence joins TRBV19 and TRBJ1-4, with D hard to call. Germline loops: CDR1 LNHDA, CDR2 SQIVND (reference sequence). V lost 3 bases and J lost 8, with 7 bases in between. The CDR3 sequence is 12 residues long. The CDR3 DNA sequence: TGTGCCAGTAGTATGGAAATGGAAAAACTGTTTTTT. Translating gives CASSMEMEKLFF.

This clone was seen many times. Other DNA sequences from this sample encode an identical CDR3 as well. The chain uses TRBV9 and TRBJ2-2; no clear D. V lost 0 bases to trimming and J lost 4 bases, with 4 bases between them. The CDR3 runs 13 residues. In germline, CDR1 is SGDLS, CDR2 YYNGEE. Written as DNA, the CDR3 is TGTGCCAGCAGCGTAGGATCCACCGGGGAGCTGTTTTTT. This sequence encodes CASSVGSTGELFF.

The chain uses TRBV6-1 and TRBJ1-5, with D uncertain. The CDR3 spans 14 residues. V was pared by 7 bases and J by 0 bases, with 10 bases between. Germline CDR1 is MNHNS and CDR2 is SASEGT. The CDR3 is CASKFLDSNQPQHF. The CDR3 coding sequence is TGTGCCAGCAAATTTCTGGATAGCAATCAGCCCCAGCATTTT.

The chain couples TRBV19 to TRBJ2-2, with D unresolved. Trimming removed 6 bases from V and 6 bases from J, with 11 bases in between. Per germline, CDR1 LNHDA and CDR2 SQIVND (reference sequence). This CDR3 comprises 13 residues. CDR3 coding DNA: TGTGCCAGTAGGAAAATCTCCGCCGGGGAGCTGTTTTTT. Its protein is CASRKISAGELFF.